A single sample is the source of the 6 T cell receptor beta chains below, sequenced in a study of T cells in Graves' hyperthyroidism and ophthalmopathy. Using RNA transcripts as the source, TCR beta CDR3 regions were amplified. Researchers ran a first-round RT-PCR on the TCR CDR3 using the HTBI primer set. TCRdb used MiXCR to reprocess the multiplex PCR reads, holding one entry per CDR3 protein. The data show under 400,000 distinct CDR3 sequences, approximately 13% seen once. The sequenced material came from blood. Every receptor here comes from a woman between 55 and 75 years old with Graves' hyperthyroidism.

V gene TRBV3-1 combines with J gene TRBJ2-3, with 8 bases identical to TRBD2. J gave up 10 bases and V 3 bases, and 3 bases lay outside the gene matches. Germline-derived CDR1 and CDR2 are LGHDT and YNNKEL (reference sequence). The CDR3 is 12 amino acids. Here the CDR3 reads CASSHGGESQYF. In DNA, the CDR3 is TGTGCCAGCAGCCACGGGGGGGAGTCGCAGTATTTT.

This chain uses TRBV10-3 with TRBJ2-5; 10 bases map to TRBD1. In germline, CDR1 is ENHRY, CDR2 SYGVKD. V was clipped by 8 bases and J by 3 bases; unmatched bases: 0. The CDR3 has 12 residues. CDR3 DNA: TGTGCCATCGGACAGGGGGAAGAGACCCAGTACTTC. It encodes CAIGQGEETQYF.

This clonotype was found many times. J is TRBJ2-7 and V is TRBV20-1; 11 bases are shared with TRBD2. J lost 6 bases, V lost 2 bases, and 9 bases had no gene match. This CDR3 contains 15 residues. In germline, CDR1 is DFQATT, CDR2 SNEGSKA (reference sequence). CDR3 amino acids: CSARLAGGPFSEQYF. The CDR3 bases are TGCAGTGCTAGATTAGCGGGAGGGCCGTTTTCCGAGCAGTACTTC.

The rearrangement links TRBV7-3 to TRBJ1-1, with unresolved D. The V end lost 6 bases, the J end lost 3 bases, and 11 bases lay between the germline ends. The CDR3 is made up of 13 amino acids. Germline assignment: CDR1 SGHTA and CDR2 FQGTGA. CDR3 coding DNA: TGTGCCAGCAGTTTTAATGTGGACACTGAAGCTTTCTTT. Amino acid sequence: CASSFNVDTEAFF.

Ten or more counts support this clonotype. The chain employs TRBV20-1 and TRBJ1-1; D not resolved. Trimming stripped 6 bases from V and 3 bases from J, with 11 bases between. This CDR3 has 12 amino acids. Germline CDR1 and CDR2: DFQATT and SNEGSKA (reference sequence). The CDR3, as DNA: TGCAGTGCCCCCCTTAAGGACACTGAAGCTTTCTTT. Residues: CSAPLKDTEAFF.

This clonotype was seen many times. This sequence joins TRBV3-1 and TRBJ2-7, with 10 bases fitting TRBD2. V dropped 4 bases and J dropped 4; count of bases not matched to a gene: 7. The CDR3 runs to 15 residues. CDR1 is LGHDT and CDR2 is YNNKEL in the germline V gene (reference sequence). The CDR3 DNA reads TGTGCCAGCAGCCCCGGACTAGCGGCTTCTTACGAGCAGTACTTC. Encoded protein: CASSPGLAASYEQYF.